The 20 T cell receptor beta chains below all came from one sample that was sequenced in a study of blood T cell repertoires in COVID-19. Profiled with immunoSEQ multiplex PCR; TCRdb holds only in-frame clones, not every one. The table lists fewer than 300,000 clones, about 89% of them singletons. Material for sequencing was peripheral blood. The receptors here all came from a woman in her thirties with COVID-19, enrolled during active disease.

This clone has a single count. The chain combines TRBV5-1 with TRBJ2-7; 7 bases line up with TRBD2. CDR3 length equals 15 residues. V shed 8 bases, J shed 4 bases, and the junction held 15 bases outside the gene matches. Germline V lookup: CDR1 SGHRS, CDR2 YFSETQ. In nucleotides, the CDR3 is TGCGCCAGTGCCAGGGAAAGCGGGAAAGAGTACGAGCAGTACTTC. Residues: CASARESGKEYEQYF.

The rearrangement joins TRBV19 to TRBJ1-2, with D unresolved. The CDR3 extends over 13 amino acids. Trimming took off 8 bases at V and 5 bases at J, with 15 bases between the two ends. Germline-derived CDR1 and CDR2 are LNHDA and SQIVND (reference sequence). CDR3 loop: CASEGTRGYGYTF. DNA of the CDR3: TGTGCCAGTGAGGGCACCCGGGGTTATGGCTACACCTTC.

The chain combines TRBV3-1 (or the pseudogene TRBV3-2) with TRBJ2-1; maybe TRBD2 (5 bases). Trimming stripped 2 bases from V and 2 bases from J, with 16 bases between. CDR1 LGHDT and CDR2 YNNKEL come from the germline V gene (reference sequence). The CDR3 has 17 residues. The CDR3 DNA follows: TGTGCCAGCAGCCAACTGGGCGGGCTAGCTGCCTACAATGAGCAGTTCTTC. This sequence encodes CASSQLGGLAAYNEQFF.

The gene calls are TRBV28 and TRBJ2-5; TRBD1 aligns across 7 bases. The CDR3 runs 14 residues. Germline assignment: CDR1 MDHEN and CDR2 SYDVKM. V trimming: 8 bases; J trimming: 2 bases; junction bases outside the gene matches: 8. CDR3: CASGEDRAQETQYF. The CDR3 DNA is TGTGCCAGCGGGGAAGACAGGGCTCAAGAGACCCAGTACTTC.

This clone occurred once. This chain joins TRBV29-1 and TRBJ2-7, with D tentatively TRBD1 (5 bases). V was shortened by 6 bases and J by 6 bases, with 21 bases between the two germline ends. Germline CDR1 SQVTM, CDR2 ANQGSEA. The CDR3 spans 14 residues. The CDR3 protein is CSVDDRGSTTEQYF. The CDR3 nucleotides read TGCAGCGTAGACGACAGAGGTTCTACTACCGAGCAGTACTTC.

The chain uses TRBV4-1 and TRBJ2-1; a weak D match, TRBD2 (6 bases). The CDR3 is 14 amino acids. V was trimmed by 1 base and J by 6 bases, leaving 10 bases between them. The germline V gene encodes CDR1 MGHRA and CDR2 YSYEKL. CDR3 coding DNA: TGCGCCAGCAGCCAAGTTTCGGGGGTCAATGAGCAGTTCTTC. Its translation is CASSQVSGVNEQFF.

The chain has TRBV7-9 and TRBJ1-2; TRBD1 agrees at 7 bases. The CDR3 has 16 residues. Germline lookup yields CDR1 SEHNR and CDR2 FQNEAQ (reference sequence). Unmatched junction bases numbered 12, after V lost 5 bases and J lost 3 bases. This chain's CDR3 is CASSRSRQGEYYGYTF. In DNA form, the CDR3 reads TGTGCCAGCAGCCGATCCAGACAGGGAGAGTACTATGGCTACACCTTC.

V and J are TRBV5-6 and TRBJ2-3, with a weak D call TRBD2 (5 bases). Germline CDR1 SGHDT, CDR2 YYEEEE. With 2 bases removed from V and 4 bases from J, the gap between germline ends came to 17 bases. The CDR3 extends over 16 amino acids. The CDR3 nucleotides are TGTGCCAGCAGCTTCCGCCTCTCCGCGGGTCCAGATACGCAGTATTTT. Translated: CASSFRLSAGPDTQYF. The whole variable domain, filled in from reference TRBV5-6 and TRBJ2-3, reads DAGVTQSPTHLIKTRGQQVTLRCSPKSGHDTVSWYQQALGQGPQFIFQYYEEEERQRGNFPDRFSGHQFPNYSSELNVNALLLGDSALYLCASSFRLSAGPDTQYFGPGTRLTVL.

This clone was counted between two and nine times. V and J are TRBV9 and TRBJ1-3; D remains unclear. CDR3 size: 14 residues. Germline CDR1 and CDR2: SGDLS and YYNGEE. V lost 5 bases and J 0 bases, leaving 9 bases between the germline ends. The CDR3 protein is CASSTTVSGNTIYF. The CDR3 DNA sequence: TGTGCCAGCAGTACGACTGTCTCTGGAAACACCATATATTTT.

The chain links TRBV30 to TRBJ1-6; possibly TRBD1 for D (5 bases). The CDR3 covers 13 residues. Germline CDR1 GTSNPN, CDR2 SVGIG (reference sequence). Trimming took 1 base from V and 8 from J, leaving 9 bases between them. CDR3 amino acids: CAWSGGEHSPLHF. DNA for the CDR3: TGTGCCTGGAGTGGGGGGGAGCATTCACCCCTCCACTTT.

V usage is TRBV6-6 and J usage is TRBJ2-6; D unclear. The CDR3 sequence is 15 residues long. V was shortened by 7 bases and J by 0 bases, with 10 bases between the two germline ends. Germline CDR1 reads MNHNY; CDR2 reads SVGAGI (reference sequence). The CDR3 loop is CASKTHYSGANVLTF. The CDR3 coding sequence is TGTGCCAGCAAAACCCACTACTCTGGGGCCAACGTCCTGACTTTC.

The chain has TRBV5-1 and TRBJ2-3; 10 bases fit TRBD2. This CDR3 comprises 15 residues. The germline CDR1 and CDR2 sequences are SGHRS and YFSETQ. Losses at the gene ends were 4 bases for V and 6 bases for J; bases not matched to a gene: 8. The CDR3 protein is CASSPRSSGSDTQYF. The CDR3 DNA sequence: TGCGCCAGCAGCCCTCGGTCTAGCGGGAGTGATACGCAGTATTTT.

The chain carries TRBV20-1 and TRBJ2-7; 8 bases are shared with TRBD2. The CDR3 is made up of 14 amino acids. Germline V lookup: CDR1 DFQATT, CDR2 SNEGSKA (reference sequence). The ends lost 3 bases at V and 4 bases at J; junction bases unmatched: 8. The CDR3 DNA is TGCAGTGCTAGTCAAGCGGGGGAAGATTACGAGCAGTACTTC. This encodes CSASQAGEDYEQYF.

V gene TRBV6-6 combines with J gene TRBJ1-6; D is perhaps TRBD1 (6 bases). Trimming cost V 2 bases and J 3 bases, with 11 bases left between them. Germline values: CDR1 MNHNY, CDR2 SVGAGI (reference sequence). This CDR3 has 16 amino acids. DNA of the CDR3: TGTGCCAGCAGTTACCCCCAGGACAGCTATAATTCACCCCTCCACTTT. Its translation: CASSYPQDSYNSPLHF.

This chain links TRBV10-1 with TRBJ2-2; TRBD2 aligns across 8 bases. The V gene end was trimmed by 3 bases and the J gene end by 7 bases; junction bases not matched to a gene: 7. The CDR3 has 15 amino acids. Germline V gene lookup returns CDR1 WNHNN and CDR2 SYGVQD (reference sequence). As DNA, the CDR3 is TGCGCCAGCAGTGACCCGGGAGGGACGGACGGGGAGCTGTTTTTT. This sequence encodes CASSDPGGTDGELFF.

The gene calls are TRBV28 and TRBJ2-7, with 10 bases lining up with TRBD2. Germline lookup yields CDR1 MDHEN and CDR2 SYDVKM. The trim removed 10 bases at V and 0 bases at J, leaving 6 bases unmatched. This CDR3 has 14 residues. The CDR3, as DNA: TGTGCCACCCTCGCTAGCGGGAGCTCCTACGAGCAGTACTTC. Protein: CATLASGSSYEQYF. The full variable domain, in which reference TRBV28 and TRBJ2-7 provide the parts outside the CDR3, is DVKVTQSSRYLVKRTGEKVFLECVQDMDHENMFWYRQDPGLGLRLIYFSYDVKMKEKGDIPEGYSVSREKKERFSLILESASTNQTSMYLCATLASGSSYEQYFGPGTRLTVT.

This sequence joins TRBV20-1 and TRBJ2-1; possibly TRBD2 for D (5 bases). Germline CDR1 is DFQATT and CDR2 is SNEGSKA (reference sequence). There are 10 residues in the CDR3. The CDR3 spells CSGENNEQFF. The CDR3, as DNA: TGCAGCGGGGAGAATAATGAGCAGTTCTTC.

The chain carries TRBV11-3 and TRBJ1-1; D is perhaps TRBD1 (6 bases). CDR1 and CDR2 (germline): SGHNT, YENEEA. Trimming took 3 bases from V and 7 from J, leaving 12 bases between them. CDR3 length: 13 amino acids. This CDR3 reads CASSFSTGGEAFF. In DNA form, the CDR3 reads TGTGCCAGCAGCTTCTCGACAGGCGGTGAAGCTTTCTTT.

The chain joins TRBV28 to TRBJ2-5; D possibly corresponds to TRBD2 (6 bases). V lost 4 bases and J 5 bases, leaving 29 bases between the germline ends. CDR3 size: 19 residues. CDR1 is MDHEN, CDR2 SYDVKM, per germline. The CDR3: CASSSGAADLFRTGETQYF. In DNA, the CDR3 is TGTGCCAGCAGTTCGGGAGCGGCCGATCTATTCCGAACGGGGGAGACCCAGTACTTC.

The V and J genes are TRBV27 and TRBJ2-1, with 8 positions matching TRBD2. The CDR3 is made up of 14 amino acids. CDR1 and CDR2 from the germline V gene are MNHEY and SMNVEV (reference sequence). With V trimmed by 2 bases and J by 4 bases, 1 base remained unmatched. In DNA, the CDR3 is TGTGCCAGCAGTTTAACGGGAGGGTACAATGAGCAGTTCTTC. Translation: CASSLTGGYNEQFF.